Presented here are 6 T cell receptor beta chains from one specimen sequenced in a study of CD8 T cells in ankylosing spondylitis. Using its own MiXCR run on the 5' RACE reads, TCRdb lists one record per CDR3 protein. The sample holds 350,000 or so distinct CDR3 sequences, more than 9% seen once. The specimen was blood, either unsorted or a sorted T cell fraction (not recorded which). These receptors all come from a female donor with ankylosing spondylitis or in good health (not recorded which).

The sample holds many counts of this clonotype. The CDR3 here is CASSGGVYNEQFF. The CDR3 DNA follows: TGTGCCAGCAGCGGGGGGGTCTACAATGAGCAGTTCTTC. The rearrangement uses TRBV5-5 and TRBJ2-1; TRBD2 agrees at 7 bases. Germline CDR1 and CDR2: SGHKS and YYEKEE (reference sequence). CDR3 length: 13 residues. After removal of 4 bases from V and 3 bases from J, the junction contained 1 base not matched to a gene.

This clonotype was counted at least ten times. The V call is TRBV12-3 or TRBV12-4, the J call TRBJ2-2; TRBD2 matches at 7 bases. Unmatched junction bases numbered 10, after V lost 6 bases and J lost 0 bases. This CDR3 has 17 amino acids. The CDR3 protein is CASRTWVGGSNTGELFF. DNA of the CDR3: TGTGCCAGCAGGACTTGGGTCGGGGGGTCGAACACCGGGGAGCTGTTTTTT.

The V gene is TRBV5-1, the J gene TRBJ2-2, with 7 bases that match TRBD1. The CDR3 consists of 16 residues. Germline trimming cut 7 bases from V and 0 bases from J; bases unmatched to any gene: 9. Germline lookup yields CDR1 SGHRS and CDR2 YFSETQ. The CDR3 nucleotides read TGCGCCAGCGAAACGGGGCAGGGGGCGAACACCGGGGAGCTGTTTTTT. Translating it yields CASETGQGANTGELFF.

DNA for the CDR3: TGTGCCAGCACCCTCAGAGGTCCCGGGGGGCCGGGGAATGAGCAGTTCTTC. Protein: CASTLRGPGGPGNEQFF. The chain recombines TRBV3-1 with TRBJ2-1; D may be TRBD2 (7 bases). Germline V gene lookup returns CDR1 LGHDT and CDR2 YNNKEL (reference sequence). V lost 7 bases and J 7 bases, leaving 26 bases between the germline ends. The CDR3 contains 17 residues.

This clonotype was observed at least ten times. The V gene is TRBV27, the J gene TRBJ1-2, with a possible D match to TRBD1 (5 bases). The CDR3 is 13 amino acids. CDR1 is MNHEY, CDR2 SMNVEV, per germline (reference sequence). Between the trimmed V and J ends, which lost 1 base and 8 bases, there was a span of 11 bases. CDR3 region: CASSLLGPSGYTF. CDR3 nucleotide sequence: TGTGCCAGCAGTTTATTGGGGCCTTCCGGCTACACCTTC.

In this sample, this clonotype turned up many times. The J gene is TRBJ2-3, the V gene TRBV24-1; the D gene is possibly TRBD1 (6 bases). V lost 3 bases to trimming and J lost 1 base, with 13 bases between them. Germline V lookup: CDR1 KGHDR, CDR2 SFDVKD. The CDR3 is 16 amino acids. CDR3 nucleotides: TGTGCCACCAGTGATCCCACAGGGAGTGGCACAGATACGCAGTATTTT. This gives the protein CATSDPTGSGTDTQYF.